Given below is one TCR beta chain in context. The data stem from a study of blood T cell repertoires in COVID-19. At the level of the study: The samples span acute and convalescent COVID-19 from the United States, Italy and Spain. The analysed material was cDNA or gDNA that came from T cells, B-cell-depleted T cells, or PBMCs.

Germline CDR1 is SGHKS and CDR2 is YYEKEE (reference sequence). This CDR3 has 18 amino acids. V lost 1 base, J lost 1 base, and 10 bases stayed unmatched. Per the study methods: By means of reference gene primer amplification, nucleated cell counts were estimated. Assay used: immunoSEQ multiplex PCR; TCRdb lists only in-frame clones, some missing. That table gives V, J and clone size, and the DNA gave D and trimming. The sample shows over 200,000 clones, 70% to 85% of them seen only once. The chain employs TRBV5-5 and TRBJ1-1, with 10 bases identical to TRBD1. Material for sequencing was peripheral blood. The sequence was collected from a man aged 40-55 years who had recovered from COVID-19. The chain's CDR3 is CASSLIPGQGWGNTEAFF. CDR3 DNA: TGTGCCAGCAGCTTGATCCCGGGACAGGGGTGGGGGAACACTGAAGCTTTCTTT.